This record concerns one T cell receptor beta chain sequence. This specimen comes from a study of blood T cell repertoires in COVID-19. Study as a whole: The United States, Italy and Spain were the sources of the acute and convalescent COVID-19 samples. In each case, the material was cDNA or gDNA derived from T cells, B-cell-depleted T cells, or PBMCs.

The CDR3 runs 14 residues. Unmatched junction bases numbered 5, after V lost 5 bases and J lost 3 bases. The germline CDR1 and CDR2 sequences are MNHEY and SMNVEV (reference sequence). Study processing details: Counts of nucleated cells, estimated from reference gene primer amplification, were obtained. Profiling relied on immunoSEQ multiplex PCR, and the TCRdb table lists in-frame clones only, not all of them. The D gene and trimming were derived from the DNA, and the V and J assignments and clone size from that table. Here the sample spans over 350,000 clones, 86% being singletons. The V and J genes are TRBV27 and TRBJ2-7, with 9 bases aligning to TRBD1. Sequenced input: peripheral blood. This receptor was identified in a woman aged 25 to 39 with active or convalescent COVID-19. This CDR3 is CASSPGQGNYEQYF. The CDR3 region has the DNA TGTGCCAGCAGTCCCGGACAGGGGAACTACGAGCAGTACTTC.